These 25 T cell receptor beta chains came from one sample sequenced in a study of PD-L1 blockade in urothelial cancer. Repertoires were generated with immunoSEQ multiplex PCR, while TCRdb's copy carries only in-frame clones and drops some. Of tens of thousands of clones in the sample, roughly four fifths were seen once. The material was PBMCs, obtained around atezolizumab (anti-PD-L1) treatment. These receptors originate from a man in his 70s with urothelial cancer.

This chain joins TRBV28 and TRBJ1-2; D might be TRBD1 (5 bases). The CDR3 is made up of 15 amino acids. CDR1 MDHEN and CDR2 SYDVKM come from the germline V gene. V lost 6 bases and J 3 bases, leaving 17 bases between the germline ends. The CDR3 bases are TGTGCCAGCAGAAAACCCGGCAGGGCGGACTATGGCTACACCTTC. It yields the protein CASRKPGRADYGYTF.

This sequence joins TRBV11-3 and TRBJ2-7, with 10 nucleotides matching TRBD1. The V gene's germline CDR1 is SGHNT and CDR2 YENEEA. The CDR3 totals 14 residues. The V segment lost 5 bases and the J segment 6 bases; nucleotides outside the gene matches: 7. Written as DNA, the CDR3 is TGTGCCAGCAGCCGACCGGGACAGGGGACCGAGCAGTACTTC. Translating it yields CASSRPGQGTEQYF.

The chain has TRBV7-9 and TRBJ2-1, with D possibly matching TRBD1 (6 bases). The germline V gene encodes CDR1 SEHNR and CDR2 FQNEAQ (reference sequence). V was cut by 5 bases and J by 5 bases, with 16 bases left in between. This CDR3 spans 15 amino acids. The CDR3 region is CASSRRQEWDNEQFF. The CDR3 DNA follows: TGTGCCAGCAGCAGGAGACAGGAATGGGACAATGAGCAGTTCTTC. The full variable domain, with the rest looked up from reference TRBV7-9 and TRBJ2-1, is DTGVSQNPRHKITKRGQNVTFRCDPISEHNRLYWYRQTLGQGPEFLTYFQNEAQLEKSRLLSDRFSAERPKGSFSTLEIQRTEQGDSAMYLCASSRRQEWDNEQFFGPGTRLTVL.

The chain's CDR3 is CASSLRSANTEAFF. The DNA for the CDR3 is TGTGCCAGCAGTCTGAGGAGCGCGAACACTGAAGCTTTCTTT. The chain links TRBV6-5 to TRBJ1-1; D not resolved. Trimming stripped 5 bases from V and 1 base from J, with 11 bases between. The CDR3 contains 14 residues. The V gene's germline CDR1 is MNHEY and CDR2 SVGAGI.

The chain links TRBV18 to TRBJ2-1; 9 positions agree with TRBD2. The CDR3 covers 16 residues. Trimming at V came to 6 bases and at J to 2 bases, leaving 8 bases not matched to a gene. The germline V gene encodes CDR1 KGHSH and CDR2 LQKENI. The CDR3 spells CASSPGLAGAYNEQFF. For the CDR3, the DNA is TGTGCCAGCTCCCCGGGACTAGCTGGGGCCTACAATGAGCAGTTCTTC.

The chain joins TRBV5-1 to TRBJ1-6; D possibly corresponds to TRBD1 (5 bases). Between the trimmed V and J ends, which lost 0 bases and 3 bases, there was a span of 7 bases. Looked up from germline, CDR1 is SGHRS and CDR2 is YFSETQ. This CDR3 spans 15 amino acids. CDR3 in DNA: TGCGCCAGCAGCTTGGGGAGGGGCTATAATTCACCCCTCCACTTT. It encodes CASSLGRGYNSPLHF.

The CDR3 region has the DNA TGTGCCAGCAGTGAGAACTTTTCTGGAAACACCATATATTTT. Encoded protein: CASSENFSGNTIYF. The chain couples TRBV2 to TRBJ1-3, with no clear D. The V end was cut by 3 bases, the J end by 1 base, with 7 bases between. Germline CDR1 reads SNHLY; CDR2 reads FYNNEI. The CDR3 is 14 residues long.

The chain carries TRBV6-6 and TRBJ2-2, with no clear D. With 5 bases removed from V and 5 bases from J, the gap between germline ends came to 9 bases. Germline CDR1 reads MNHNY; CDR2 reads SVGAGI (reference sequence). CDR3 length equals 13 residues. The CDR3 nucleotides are TGTGCCAGCAGTCTTCCCGCGACCGGGGAGCTGTTTTTT. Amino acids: CASSLPATGELFF.

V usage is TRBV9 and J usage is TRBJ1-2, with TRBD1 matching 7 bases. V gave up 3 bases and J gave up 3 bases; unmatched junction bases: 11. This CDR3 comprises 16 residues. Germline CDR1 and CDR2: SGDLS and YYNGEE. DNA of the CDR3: TGTGCCAGCAGCGCGAATAAGGGGACAGAAGACTATGGCTACACCTTC. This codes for CASSANKGTEDYGYTF.

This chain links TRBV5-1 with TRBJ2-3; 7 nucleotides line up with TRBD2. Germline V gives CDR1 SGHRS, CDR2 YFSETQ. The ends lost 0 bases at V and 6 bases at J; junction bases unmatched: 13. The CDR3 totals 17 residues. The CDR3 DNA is TGCGCCAGCAGCTTGGTGGCTAGCGGCCTGGGGGGGGATACGCAGTATTTT. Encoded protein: CASSLVASGLGGDTQYF.

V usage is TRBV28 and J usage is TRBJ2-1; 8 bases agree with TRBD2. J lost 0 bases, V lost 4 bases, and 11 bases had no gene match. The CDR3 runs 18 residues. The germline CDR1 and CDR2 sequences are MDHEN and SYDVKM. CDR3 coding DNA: TGTGCCAGCAGTTCTCTAAGCGGGGGTAAAAGCTCCTACAATGAGCAGTTCTTC. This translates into CASSSLSGGKSSYNEQFF.

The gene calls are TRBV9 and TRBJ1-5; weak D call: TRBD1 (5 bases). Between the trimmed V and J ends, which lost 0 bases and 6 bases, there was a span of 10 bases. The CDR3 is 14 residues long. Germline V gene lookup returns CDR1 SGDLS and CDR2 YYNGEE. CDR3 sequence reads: CASSVVGEGQPQHF. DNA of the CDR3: TGTGCCAGCAGCGTAGTAGGGGAGGGTCAGCCCCAGCATTTT.

This CDR3 is CASSRGDEQFF. The CDR3 coding sequence is TGTGCCAGCAGCCGGGGGGATGAGCAGTTCTTC. The chain recombines TRBV7-3 with TRBJ2-1; TRBD2 matches 7 bases. The CDR3 runs 11 residues. Trimming cost V 5 bases and J 8 bases; bases outside gene matches: 0. Per the germline V gene, CDR1 is SGHTA and CDR2 is FQGTGA.

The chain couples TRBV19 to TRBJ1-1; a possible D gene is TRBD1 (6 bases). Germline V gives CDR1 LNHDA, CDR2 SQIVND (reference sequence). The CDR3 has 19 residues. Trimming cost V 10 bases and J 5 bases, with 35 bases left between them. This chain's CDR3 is CATENTIPGGGRQGTEAFF. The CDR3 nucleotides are TGTGCCACCGAGAACACTATTCCGGGAGGGGGGCGTCAAGGGACTGAAGCTTTCTTT. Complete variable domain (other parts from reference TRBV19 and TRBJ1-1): DGGITQSPKYLFRKEGQNVTLSCEQNLNHDAMYWYRQDPGQGLRLIYYSQIVNDFQKGDIAEGYSVSREKKESFPLTVTSAQKNPTAFYLCATENTIPGGGRQGTEAFFGQGTRLTVV.

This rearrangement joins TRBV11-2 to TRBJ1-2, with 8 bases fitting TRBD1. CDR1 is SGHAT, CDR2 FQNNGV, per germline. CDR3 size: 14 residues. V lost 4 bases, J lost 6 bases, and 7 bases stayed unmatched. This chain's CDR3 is CASSSINRGDGYTF. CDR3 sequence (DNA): TGTGCCAGCAGCTCGATAAACAGGGGGGATGGCTACACCTTC.

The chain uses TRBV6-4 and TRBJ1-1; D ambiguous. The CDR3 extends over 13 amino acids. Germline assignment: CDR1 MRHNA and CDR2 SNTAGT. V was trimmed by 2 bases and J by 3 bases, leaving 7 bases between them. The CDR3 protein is CASSDQSYTEAFF. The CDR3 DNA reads TGTGCCAGCAGTGACCAGTCATACACTGAAGCTTTCTTT.

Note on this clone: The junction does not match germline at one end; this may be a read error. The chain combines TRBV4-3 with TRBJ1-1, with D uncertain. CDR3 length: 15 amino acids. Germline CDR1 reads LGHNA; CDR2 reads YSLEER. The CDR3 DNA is TGCGCCAGCAGCCTTTCTGGACTCATGAACACTGAGGCTTTCTTT. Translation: CASSLSGLMNTEAFF.

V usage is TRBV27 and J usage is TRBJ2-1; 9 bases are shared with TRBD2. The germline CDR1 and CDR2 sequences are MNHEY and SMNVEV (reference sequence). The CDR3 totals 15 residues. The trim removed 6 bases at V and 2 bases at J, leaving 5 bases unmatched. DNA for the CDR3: TGTGCCAGCAGAGCGGGGACTAGCCCCTACAATGAGCAGTTCTTC. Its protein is CASRAGTSPYNEQFF.

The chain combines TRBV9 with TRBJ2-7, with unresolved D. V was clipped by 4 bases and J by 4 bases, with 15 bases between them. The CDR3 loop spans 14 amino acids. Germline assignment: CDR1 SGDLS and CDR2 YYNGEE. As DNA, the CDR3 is TGTGCCAGCAGCCCCCGGCGGCTCGTATACGAGCAGTACTTC. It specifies CASSPRRLVYEQYF.

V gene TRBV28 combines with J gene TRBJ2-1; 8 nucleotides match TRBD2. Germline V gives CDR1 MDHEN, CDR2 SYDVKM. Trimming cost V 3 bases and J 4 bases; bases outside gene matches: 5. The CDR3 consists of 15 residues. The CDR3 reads CASSLVAGFYNEQFF. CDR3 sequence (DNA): TGTGCCAGCAGTTTGGTAGCGGGATTTTACAATGAGCAGTTCTTC.

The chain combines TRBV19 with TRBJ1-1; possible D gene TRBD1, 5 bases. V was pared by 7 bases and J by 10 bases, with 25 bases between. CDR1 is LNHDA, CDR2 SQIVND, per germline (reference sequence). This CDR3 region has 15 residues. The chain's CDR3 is CASILPPPGRRGAFF. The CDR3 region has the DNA TGTGCCAGTATCCTTCCCCCCCCGGGAAGGAGGGGAGCTTTCTTT.

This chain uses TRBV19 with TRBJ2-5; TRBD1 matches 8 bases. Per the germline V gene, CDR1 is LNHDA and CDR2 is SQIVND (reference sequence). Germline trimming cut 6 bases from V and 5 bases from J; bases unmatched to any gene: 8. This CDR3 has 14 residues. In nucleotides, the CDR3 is TGTGCCAGTAGCCGGACAGGGCTTCTGGAGACCCAGTACTTC. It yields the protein CASSRTGLLETQYF.

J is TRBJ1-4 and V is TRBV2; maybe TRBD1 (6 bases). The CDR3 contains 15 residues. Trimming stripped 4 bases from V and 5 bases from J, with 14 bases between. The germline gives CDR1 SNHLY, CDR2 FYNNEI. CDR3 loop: CASSALGQLNEKLFF. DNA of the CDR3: TGTGCCAGCAGTGCCCTAGGACAGCTAAATGAAAAACTGTTTTTT.

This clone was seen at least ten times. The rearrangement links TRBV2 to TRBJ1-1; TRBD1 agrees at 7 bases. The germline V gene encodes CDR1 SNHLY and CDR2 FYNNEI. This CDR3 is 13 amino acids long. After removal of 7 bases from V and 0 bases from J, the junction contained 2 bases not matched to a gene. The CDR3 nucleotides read TGTGCCAGCACGGACAGGTTGAACACTGAAGCTTTCTTT. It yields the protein CASTDRLNTEAFF.

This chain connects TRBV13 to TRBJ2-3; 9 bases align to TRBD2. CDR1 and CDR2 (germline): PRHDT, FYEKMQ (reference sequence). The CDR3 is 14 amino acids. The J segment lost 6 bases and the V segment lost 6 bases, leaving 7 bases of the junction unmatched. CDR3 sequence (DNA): TGTGCCAGCAGTGGGCGGGGGGGAGGCGATACGCAGTATTTT. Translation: CASSGRGGGDTQYF.